A single T cell receptor beta chain is shown here with its context. The antigen is not known. Germline V gene sequence: CDR1 LNHDA, CDR2 SQIVND (reference sequence). This CDR3 contains 15 residues. The V and J ends lost 9 bases and 1 base, in that order; junction bases with no gene match: 10. The sample comes from a study of beta chain features in type 1 diabetes. What was sequenced were expressed TCRB transcripts, since all of the isolated RNA had been reverse transcribed. The protocol was immunoSEQ multiplex PCR, while the TCRdb copy is restricted to in-frame clones and leaves out a portion. Found here are under 300,000 clones, roughly 13% of them singletons; the top ten hold approximately 0.02%. Findings and limits, study-wide: Patients and controls would share equally any PCR tilt toward shorter templates. High-TCR-expressing cells could be over-represented by cDNA sequencing. The study found that naive, central memory and Treg TCRB repertoires appeared more similar in patients than in healthy donors. A moderate, significant TCRB CDR3 shortening appeared in type 1 diabetes across four CD4+ subsets.

The specimen was naive CD4+ T cells from blood. The sequence was obtained from a man aged 25 to 40 with type 1 diabetes. The chain employs TRBV19 and TRBJ2-3, with 7 bases identical to TRBD1. The CDR3 sequence: CASTQRDRGTDTQYF. The CDR3 DNA is TGTGCCAGCACTCAACGGGACAGAGGCACAGATACGCAGTATTTT.